This passage covers 9 T cell receptor beta chains from one sample sequenced in a study of T cell responses to AZD1222 COVID-19 vaccine. The repertoire was sequenced with immunoSEQ multiplex PCR; TCRdb's copy has only in-frame clones and lacks some. The sample carries over 100,000 clones, 85% to 95% recorded once. The sequenced sample was peripheral blood, obtained on day 0 of AZD1222 vaccination. The receptors derive from an adult in good health.

V is TRBV3-1 (or the pseudogene TRBV3-2) and J is TRBJ2-1, with 13 bases lining up with TRBD2. The CDR3 contains 21 residues. Losses at the gene ends were 4 bases for V and 2 bases for J; bases not matched to a gene: 17. Germline values: CDR1 LGHDT, CDR2 YNNKEL (reference sequence). The CDR3 DNA is TGTGCCAGCAGCCCGACTTCGCTTACTAGCGGGAGGGCCGGAACCTACAATGAGCAGTTCTTC. Amino acid sequence: CASSPTSLTSGRAGTYNEQFF.

This clone was observed once. The V call is TRBV12-3 or TRBV12-4, the J call TRBJ1-3, with no clear D. The CDR3 has 13 residues. Trimming shortened V by 2 bases and J by 4 bases, and 6 bases separated the two germline ends. CDR3 nucleotides: TGTGCCAGCAGTTTACTAATCGGAAACACCATATATTTT. Translated: CASSLLIGNTIYF.

The chain is built from TRBV30 and TRBJ1-5; D not certain. The CDR3 loop spans 13 amino acids. CDR1 is GTSNPN, CDR2 SVGIG, per germline (reference sequence). Trimming removed 2 bases from V and 2 bases from J, with 7 bases in between. The DNA of the CDR3 is TGTGCCTGGAGTTGGCAGGGCAATCAGCCCCAGCATTTT. Translated, it gives CAWSWQGNQPQHF.

J is TRBJ1-2 and V is TRBV6-5; D remains ambiguous. CDR3 length: 13 residues. Germline CDR1 MNHEY, CDR2 SVGAGI. Trimming took 2 bases from V and 3 from J, leaving 7 bases between them. CDR3 protein: CASSYGTDYGYTF. CDR3 DNA: TGTGCCAGCAGTTACGGAACAGACTATGGCTACACCTTC.

This clone has just one count. The chain couples TRBV24-1 to TRBJ1-5, with D hard to call. The CDR3 has 11 residues. The germline CDR1 and CDR2 sequences are KGHDR and SFDVKD. Between the trimmed V and J ends, which lost 10 bases and 9 bases, there was a span of 12 bases. The CDR3 DNA is TGTGCCACGCCTCTTTATCGGCCCCAGCATTTT. Translation: CATPLYRPQHF.

The CDR3, as DNA: TGTGCCAGCAGTCCAACTAGGGGCCTCTATGGCTACACCTTC. It yields the protein CASSPTRGLYGYTF. The V call is TRBV27, the J call TRBJ1-2; D is possibly TRBD1 (5 bases). The CDR3 runs 14 residues. V lost 5 bases to trimming and J lost 4 bases, with 14 bases between them. Per germline, CDR1 MNHEY and CDR2 SMNVEV (reference sequence).

This clone has more than one count but fewer than ten. The chain carries TRBV6-5 and TRBJ2-2; TRBD2 agrees at 7 bases. Germline V CDR1 and CDR2: MNHEY, SVGAGI. The CDR3 sequence is 13 residues long. J lost 7 bases, V lost 4 bases, and 3 bases had no gene match. This chain's CDR3 is CASSWEGNGELFF. Written as DNA, the CDR3 is TGTGCCAGCAGTTGGGAGGGGAACGGGGAGCTGTTTTTT.

The chain links TRBV7-3 to TRBJ2-2, with D unresolved. CDR3 size: 14 residues. CDR1 SGHTA and CDR2 FQGTGA come from the germline V gene. Trimming removed 4 bases from V and 4 bases from J, with 10 bases in between. The CDR3 spells CASSSPARTGELFF. CDR3 sequence (DNA): TGTGCCAGCAGCTCCCCTGCCCGCACCGGGGAGCTGTTTTTT.

The rearrangement joins TRBV7-9 to TRBJ1-1; a weak D match, TRBD1 (5 bases). Per germline, CDR1 SEHNR and CDR2 FQNEAQ (reference sequence). The length of the CDR3 is 16 residues. Trimming stripped 2 bases from V and 1 base from J, with 14 bases between. The CDR3 coding sequence is TGTGCCAGCAGCTTATCTGGACGGGGCAGGAACACTGAAGCTTTCTTT. It yields the protein CASSLSGRGRNTEAFF.